This is a list of T cell receptor beta chains from one sample in a study of response to subunit inactivated influenza vaccine. One entry per CDR3 protein, called by TCRdb with MiXCR from the RT-PCR reads. The table includes 550,000 to 800,000 distinct CDR3 sequences, less than 20% detected once. The sample was PBMCs from blood, taken 12 days after vaccination. The source is a man aged 45-60 years who received an inactivated influenza vaccine. CDR3s include the opening cysteine and the closing phenylalanine or tryptophan. The order of the fields is CDR3 protein, CDR3 DNA, V gene, CDR3 length, clone size, J gene, D gene. D genes are given only for firm matches. The size of a clone is reported for some rows only, either as once, few or many, or as a class for expanded clones.

CDR3aa: CASRLSGGGSNQPQHF
CDR3nt: TGCGCCAGCCGACTTTCGGGGGGGGGAAGCAATCAGCCCCAGCATTTT
v_gene: TRBV5-1
len: 16
abundance: many
j_gene: TRBJ1-5
d_gene: .

CDR3aa: CASSAPGLGVEQYF
CDR3nt: TGTGCCAGCAGTGCCCCGGGACTAGGGGTTGAGCAGTACTTC
v_gene: TRBV25-1
len: 14
abundance: .
j_gene: TRBJ2-7
d_gene: TRBD2

CDR3aa: CASSLVSEGGYTF
CDR3nt: TGCGCCAGCAGCTTGGTATCCGAGGGTGGCTACACCTTC
v_gene: TRBV5-1
len: 13
abundance: .
j_gene: TRBJ1-2
d_gene: .

CDR3aa: CASSLGARLEGTQYF
CDR3nt: TGTGCCAGCAGCTTGGGGGCCAGACTGGAAGGGACCCAGTACTTC
v_gene: TRBV5-4
len: 15
abundance: .
j_gene: TRBJ2-5
d_gene: .

CDR3aa: CASSSTLPDTQYF
CDR3nt: TGTGCCAGCAGTTCCACCCTCCCAGATACGCAGTATTTT
v_gene: TRBV6-2/TRBV6-3
len: 13
abundance: .
j_gene: TRBJ2-3
d_gene: .

CDR3aa: CASSSTTTGNYGYTF
CDR3nt: TGTGCCAGCAGCTCTACCACGACAGGGAACTATGGCTACACCTTC
v_gene: TRBV7-2
len: 15
abundance: .
j_gene: TRBJ1-2
d_gene: TRBD1

CDR3aa: CSVRGRGQATDTQYF
CDR3nt: TGCAGCGTTCGGGGGAGGGGGCAGGCCACAGATACGCAGTATTTT
v_gene: TRBV29-1
len: 15
abundance: many
j_gene: TRBJ2-3
d_gene: .

CDR3aa: CASSTGTGDGYTF
CDR3nt: TGCGCCAGCAGTACCGGGACAGGAGATGGCTACACCTTC
v_gene: TRBV10-2
len: 13
abundance: many
j_gene: TRBJ1-2
d_gene: TRBD1

CDR3aa: CASSSPGHLNTEAFF
CDR3nt: TGTGCCAGCAGTTCCCCGGGGCATCTGAACACTGAAGCTTTCTTT
v_gene: TRBV28
len: 15
abundance: many
j_gene: TRBJ1-1
d_gene: .

CDR3aa: CASSSQAGGEQFF
CDR3nt: TGTGCCAGCAGCTCACAGGCTGGCGGTGAGCAGTTCTTC
v_gene: TRBV11-2
len: 13
abundance: few
j_gene: TRBJ2-1
d_gene: .

CDR3aa: CASSLGRVLPMNTEAFF
CDR3nt: TGCGCCAGCAGCTTGGGCAGGGTCCTACCCATGAACACTGAAGCTTTCTTT
v_gene: TRBV5-1
len: 17
abundance: .
j_gene: TRBJ1-1
d_gene: .

CDR3aa: CASRMGGAANTGELFF
CDR3nt: TGTGCCAGCAGGATGGGGGGGGCAGCGAACACCGGGGAGCTGTTTTTT
v_gene: TRBV6-2/TRBV6-3
len: 16
abundance: many
j_gene: TRBJ2-2
d_gene: .

CDR3aa: CASSLVPGTAYEQYF
CDR3nt: TGTGCCAGCAGCTTGGTTCCAGGCACCGCCTACGAGCAGTACTTC
v_gene: TRBV5-6
len: 15
abundance: .
j_gene: TRBJ2-7
d_gene: .

CDR3aa: CSAGGVRGTTDTQYF
CDR3nt: TGCAGTGCCGGGGGGGTGCGGGGGACCACAGATACGCAGTATTTT
v_gene: TRBV20-1
len: 15
abundance: many
j_gene: TRBJ2-3
d_gene: TRBD2

CDR3aa: CASRIDTTGELFF
CDR3nt: TGTGCCAGCAGGATCGATACCACCGGGGAGCTGTTTTTT
v_gene: TRBV6-1
len: 13
abundance: few
j_gene: TRBJ2-2
d_gene: .

CDR3aa: CASSYFGTPSNDEQYF
CDR3nt: TGTGCCAGCAGTTACTTTGGGACGCCATCTAACGACGAGCAGTACTTC
v_gene: TRBV6-2/TRBV6-3
len: 16
abundance: .
j_gene: TRBJ2-7
d_gene: .

CDR3aa: CASSYMGARGTDTQYF
CDR3nt: TGTGCCAGCAGTTACATGGGGGCGCGAGGCACAGATACGCAGTATTTT
v_gene: TRBV6-5
len: 16
abundance: few
j_gene: TRBJ2-3
d_gene: .

CDR3aa: CASSLASGRGENIQYF
CDR3nt: TGTGCCAGCAGCTTAGCCTCGGGGAGGGGCGAAAACATTCAGTACTTC
v_gene: TRBV7-2
len: 16
abundance: few
j_gene: TRBJ2-4
d_gene: TRBD2

CDR3aa: CASSRGGHLNTEAFF
CDR3nt: TGTGCCAGCAGCCGGGGGGGACACTTGAACACTGAAGCTTTCTTT
v_gene: TRBV7-8
len: 15
abundance: .
j_gene: TRBJ1-1
d_gene: .

CDR3aa: CATSRVRDEQFF
CDR3nt: TGTGCCACCAGCAGAGTACGGGATGAGCAGTTCTTC
v_gene: TRBV15
len: 12
abundance: few
j_gene: TRBJ2-1
d_gene: .

CDR3aa: CASSLGRTAQETQYF
CDR3nt: TGCGCCAGCAGCTTGGGGAGAACAGCCCAAGAGACCCAGTACTTC
v_gene: TRBV5-1
len: 15
abundance: many
j_gene: TRBJ2-5
d_gene: .

CDR3aa: CAISESFSGIADTQYF
CDR3nt: TGTGCCATCAGTGAGTCATTTAGCGGGATAGCAGATACGCAGTATTTT
v_gene: TRBV10-3
len: 16
abundance: few
j_gene: TRBJ2-3
d_gene: TRBD2

CDR3aa: CASKLHAGTGPYEQYF
CDR3nt: TGTGCCAGCAAACTTCACGCCGGGACTGGTCCCTACGAGCAGTACTTC
v_gene: TRBV28
len: 16
abundance: .
j_gene: TRBJ2-7
d_gene: .

CDR3aa: CASSHRLPPEQFF
CDR3nt: TGTGCCAGCAGTCACAGACTCCCCCCGGAGCAGTTCTTC
v_gene: TRBV12-3/TRBV12-4
len: 13
abundance: few
j_gene: TRBJ2-1
d_gene: .

CDR3aa: CASSLGGPIGTGELFF
CDR3nt: TGCGCCAGCAGTCTGGGGGGCCCCATCGGGACCGGGGAGCTGTTTTTT
v_gene: TRBV5-1
len: 16
abundance: few
j_gene: TRBJ2-2
d_gene: .

CDR3aa: CASSLSGLGETQYF
CDR3nt: TGTGCCAGCAGTTTAAGCGGGTTGGGAGAGACCCAGTACTTC
v_gene: TRBV28
len: 14
abundance: .
j_gene: TRBJ2-5
d_gene: .

CDR3aa: CASRRTGASYEQYF
CDR3nt: TGTGCCAGCAGAAGAACAGGGGCGTCGTACGAGCAGTACTTC
v_gene: TRBV2
len: 14
abundance: .
j_gene: TRBJ2-7
d_gene: TRBD1

CDR3aa: CSASYPDGAGELFF
CDR3nt: TGCAGTGCTAGTTACCCCGATGGGGCCGGGGAGCTGTTTTTT
v_gene: TRBV20-1
len: 14
abundance: few
j_gene: TRBJ2-2
d_gene: .

CDR3aa: CASRSGTNTGELFF
CDR3nt: TGCGCCAGCAGGTCCGGGACTAACACCGGGGAGCTGTTTTTT
v_gene: TRBV5-1
len: 14
abundance: .
j_gene: TRBJ2-2
d_gene: .

CDR3aa: CSVDILAGGETQYF
CDR3nt: TGCAGCGTTGATATCCTAGCGGGAGGAGAGACCCAGTACTTC
v_gene: TRBV29-1
len: 14
abundance: .
j_gene: TRBJ2-5
d_gene: TRBD2

CDR3aa: CASSPATGAEEQYF
CDR3nt: TGTGCCAGCAGCCCTGCGACTGGGGCGGAGGAGCAGTACTTC
v_gene: TRBV3-1
len: 14
abundance: few
j_gene: TRBJ2-7
d_gene: .

CDR3aa: CASSLGIGTGGNGYTF
CDR3nt: TGTGCCAGCAGCTTGGGTATCGGGACCGGGGGGAATGGCTACACCTTC
v_gene: TRBV11-2
len: 16
abundance: few
j_gene: TRBJ1-2
d_gene: .

CDR3aa: CATRGLKSSSTEAFF
CDR3nt: TGTGCCACCAGGGGGTTAAAAAGTTCCTCCACTGAAGCTTTCTTT
v_gene: TRBV6-1
len: 15
abundance: .
j_gene: TRBJ1-1
d_gene: TRBD1

CDR3aa: CASSQGSLAALEQFF
CDR3nt: TGTGCCAGCAGCCAAGGCTCACTAGCGGCTCTTGAGCAGTTCTTC
v_gene: TRBV7-8
len: 15
abundance: .
j_gene: TRBJ2-1
d_gene: TRBD2

CDR3aa: CASSSWTGGEQYF
CDR3nt: TGCGCCAGCAGCAGCTGGACAGGGGGCGAGCAGTACTTC
v_gene: TRBV5-1
len: 13
abundance: few
j_gene: TRBJ2-7
d_gene: TRBD1

CDR3aa: CASSPTFRTSTDTQYF
CDR3nt: TGTGCCAGCAGCCCGACCTTTCGAACTAGCACAGATACGCAGTATTTT
v_gene: TRBV9
len: 16
abundance: .
j_gene: TRBJ2-3
d_gene: .

CDR3aa: CASSLEGAGSMNTEAFF
CDR3nt: TGTGCCAGCAGCTTAGAAGGGGCAGGGAGTATGAACACTGAAGCTTTCTTT
v_gene: TRBV11-2
len: 17
abundance: .
j_gene: TRBJ1-1
d_gene: .

CDR3aa: CASSVLAGGYNEQFF
CDR3nt: TGTGCCAGCAGTGTTCTAGCGGGAGGCTACAATGAGCAGTTCTTC
v_gene: TRBV6-4
len: 15
abundance: few
j_gene: TRBJ2-1
d_gene: TRBD2

CDR3aa: CASSVASGGNAGELFF
CDR3nt: TGTGCCAGCAGCGTAGCAAGCGGAGGGAACGCCGGGGAGCTGTTTTTT
v_gene: TRBV9
len: 16
abundance: few
j_gene: TRBJ2-2
d_gene: .

CDR3aa: CASSLREPGANVLTF
CDR3nt: TGTGCCAGCAGCTTACGGGAGCCTGGGGCCAACGTCCTGACTTTC
v_gene: TRBV7-9
len: 15
abundance: .
j_gene: TRBJ2-6
d_gene: .

CDR3aa: CASSLSGVRVNEQFF
CDR3nt: TGTGCCAGCAGCCTCAGCGGGGTCCGAGTCAATGAGCAGTTCTTC
v_gene: TRBV7-2
len: 15
abundance: .
j_gene: TRBJ2-1
d_gene: TRBD2

CDR3aa: CASSLLQGGNNEQFF
CDR3nt: TGCGCCAGCAGCTTGCTACAGGGGGGGAACAATGAGCAGTTCTTC
v_gene: TRBV5-1
len: 15
abundance: many
j_gene: TRBJ2-1
d_gene: .

CDR3aa: CATSRNTGELFF
CDR3nt: TGTGCCACCAGCAGAAATACCGGGGAGCTGTTTTTT
v_gene: TRBV15
len: 12
abundance: many
j_gene: TRBJ2-2
d_gene: .

CDR3aa: CSAPRGSGGVGTGELFF
CDR3nt: TGCAGTGCCCCCCGGGGTAGCGGGGGGGTAGGTACCGGGGAGCTGTTTTTT
v_gene: TRBV20-1
len: 17
abundance: few
j_gene: TRBJ2-2
d_gene: TRBD2

CDR3aa: CASSYGQGRTDTQYF
CDR3nt: TGTGCCAGCAGTTATGGGCAGGGTCGAACAGATACGCAGTATTTT
v_gene: TRBV6-2/TRBV6-3
len: 15
abundance: few
j_gene: TRBJ2-3
d_gene: .

CDR3aa: CASSSRDGFYEQYF
CDR3nt: TGTGCCAGCAGCTCCCGGGACGGGTTCTACGAGCAGTACTTC
v_gene: TRBV5-6
len: 14
abundance: .
j_gene: TRBJ2-7
d_gene: .

CDR3aa: CASSSTGPFWGAEAFF
CDR3nt: TGTGCCAGCAGTAGTACGGGACCTTTTTGGGGCGCTGAAGCTTTCTTT
v_gene: TRBV6-1
len: 16
abundance: .
j_gene: TRBJ1-1
d_gene: .

CDR3aa: CASSFSRDSGSGSYNSPLHF
CDR3nt: TGTGCCAGCAGCTTCAGCCGGGACAGTGGCTCGGGCTCCTATAATTCACCCCTCCACTTT
v_gene: TRBV7-2
len: 20
abundance: few
j_gene: TRBJ1-6
d_gene: TRBD1

CDR3aa: CASREAGGGTGELFF
CDR3nt: TGTGCCAGCAGGGAAGCGGGAGGAGGGACCGGGGAGCTGTTTTTT
v_gene: TRBV2
len: 15
abundance: few
j_gene: TRBJ2-2
d_gene: TRBD2

CDR3aa: CASSLATGSNQPQHF
CDR3nt: TGTGCCAGCAGCTTGGCGACAGGTAGCAATCAGCCCCAGCATTTT
v_gene: TRBV5-5
len: 15
abundance: few
j_gene: TRBJ1-5
d_gene: .